This T cell receptor (beta chain) is drawn from a study of graft-versus-host responses after intestinal transplantation. Study at large: Once they had received anti-thymocyte globulin induction, all recipients took tacrolimus and steroids for about three years.

Points on this clone: Antigen specificity is unknown.

General study results and limits: Individuals who had graft-donor T cell macrochimerism had allografts that showed high graft-versus-host to host-versus-graft clonal ratios.

The CDR3 runs to 13 residues. With 0 bases removed from V and 7 bases from J, the gap between germline ends came to 10 bases. Per the germline V gene, CDR1 is LNHNV and CDR2 is YYDKDF (reference sequence). TCRdb keeps only in-frame clones here, not all; method: immunoSEQ multiplex PCR. The data show 30,000 to 50,000 clones, about 95% seen once. The chain links TRBV15 to TRBJ2-7, with a tentative D call TRBD2 (6 bases). The TCR was taken from a human donor who was the organ donor for an intestinal transplant. Sample: unstimulated CD8+ T cells sorted from spleen or lymph node cells, taken before transplant. The CDR3 nucleotides are TGTGCCACCAGCAGAGACAGGGCGGGGGAGCAGTACTTC. Translated: CATSRDRAGEQYF. Complete variable domain (other parts from reference TRBV15 and TRBJ2-7): DAMVIQNPRYQVTQFGKPVTLSCSQTLNHNVMYWYQQKSSQAPKLLFHYYDKDFNNEADTPDNFQSRRPNTSFCFLDIRSPGLGDTAMYLCATSRDRAGEQYFGPGTRLTVT.